This paragraph reports one TCR beta chain. CDR1 is SGHAT, CDR2 FQNNGV, per germline. This CDR3 region has 12 residues. The V end lost 4 bases, the J end lost 10 bases, and 13 bases lay between the germline ends. This sample stems from a study of blood T cell repertoires in COVID-19. Study in general: Sites in the United States, Italy and Spain provided acute and convalescent COVID-19 samples. T cells, B-cell-depleted T cells, or PBMCs provided the cDNA or gDNA that served as material.

Per the original methods: Amplification with reference gene primers provided the estimates of nucleated cell counts. The method was immunoSEQ multiplex PCR; TCRdb's version includes in-frame clones alone and lacks a portion of them. V and J calls and clone size come straight from that table; D and trimming were deduced from the DNA. The sample has over 150,000 clones; around 79% are singletons. This rearrangement joins TRBV11-2 to TRBJ1-1, with D uncertain. Sequenced input: peripheral blood. The receptor's source is an elderly man with acute or convalescent COVID-19. CDR3 nucleotide sequence: TGTGCCAGCAGCTCAGAAGGAAGCGGAGCTTTCTTT. Protein: CASSSEGSGAFF.